This is a list of T cell receptor beta chains from one sample in a study of T cells in Graves' hyperthyroidism and ophthalmopathy. TCRdb reprocessed the multiplex PCR reads via MiXCR and lists one record per CDR3 protein. The sample includes 690,000 or so distinct CDR3 sequences, around 20% of them seen just once. The source material was blood. Every receptor here comes from a woman in her fifties or sixties with Graves' hyperthyroidism that later progressed to Graves' ophthalmopathy. Both conserved end residues are part of each CDR3. A D gene is named only where the DNA matches it firmly. Clone size is given for some rows only: seen once, a few or many times, or a class if the clone is expanded.

j_gene | len | abundance | v_gene | d_gene | CDR3aa | CDR3nt
TRBJ1-2 | 17 | . | TRBV13 | . | CASSFIPQVGIYYGYTF | TGTGCCAGCAGCTTCATACCACAGGTCGGGATCTACTATGGCTACACCTTC
TRBJ2-1 | 15 | many | TRBV6-1 | TRBD1 | CASTAGQGAYNEQFF | TGTGCCAGCACCGCCGGACAGGGGGCCTACAATGAGCAGTTCTTC
TRBJ1-1 | 14 | many | TRBV10-2 | . | CASGEGHGYTEAFF | TGCGCCAGCGGGGAGGGACACGGCTACACTGAAGCTTTCTTT
TRBJ1-5 | 15 | . | TRBV20-1 | . | CSARVLGSSNQPQHF | TGCAGTGCTAGAGTCTTGGGCAGCTCCAATCAGCCCCAGCATTTT
TRBJ2-1 | 15 | few | TRBV7-3 | . | CASSLTLVAQNEQFF | TGTGCCAGCAGCTTAACGTTGGTAGCCCAAAATGAGCAGTTCTTC
TRBJ2-1 | 13 | many | TRBV7-3 | . | CASSSPDSLEQFF | TGTGCCAGCAGCTCGCCCGACTCCCTTGAGCAGTTCTTC
TRBJ2-3 | 11 | many | TRBV12-3/TRBV12-4 | . | CASSPPGSQYF | TGTGCCAGCAGCCCCCCGGGGTCGCAGTATTTT
TRBJ2-1 | 14 | few | TRBV20-1 | . | CSASPRSPYNEQFF | TGCAGTGCTAGTCCTCGGAGTCCCTACAATGAGCAGTTCTTC
TRBJ1-6 | 14 | many | TRBV5-1 | . | CASSLGTDNSPLHF | TGTGCCAGCAGCTTAGGGACGGATAATTCACCCCTCCACTTT
TRBJ1-2 | 15 | many | TRBV7-2 | TRBD1 | CASSLPWDRVYGYTF | TGTGCCAGCAGCTTACCCTGGGACAGGGTCTATGGCTACACCTTC
TRBJ2-1 | 13 | few | TRBV20-1 | . | CSALGGPGNEQFF | TGCAGTGCTCTGGGGGGACCGGGAAATGAGCAGTTCTTC
TRBJ1-1 | 12 | few | TRBV29-1 | . | CSVWKANTEAFF | TGCAGCGTTTGGAAAGCGAACACTGAAGCTTTCTTT
TRBJ2-3 | 13 | many | TRBV2 | . | CASRRRATDTQYF | TGTGCCAGCAGACGCAGGGCCACAGATACGCAGTATTTT
TRBJ1-1 | 15 | few | TRBV13 | TRBD1 | CASSLSDRDYGEAFF | TGTGCCAGCAGCTTATCGGACAGGGACTATGGTGAAGCTTTCTTT